This T cell receptor beta chain derives from a study of OX40 agonist ivuxolimab in advanced cancers. Whole-study findings and limits: The expanded peripheral T cells' antigen specificity was not determined.

In germline, CDR1 is MNHNY, CDR2 SVGAGI (reference sequence). Trimming stripped 5 bases from V and 0 bases from J, with 14 bases between. The length of the CDR3 is 15 residues. Assay used: immunoSEQ multiplex PCR; TCRdb lists only in-frame clones, some missing. The repertoire holds tens of thousands of clones, with about 90% as singletons. As for this clone: Antigen: not known.

This TCR came from an adult with an advanced solid tumor such as melanoma, head and neck, liver or kidney cancer. Sequenced material: CD4+ or CD8+ T cells sorted from blood, taken in a trial of the OX40 agonist ivuxolimab. The rearrangement uses TRBV6-6 and TRBJ2-7, with D hard to call. The CDR3 spells CASSPQSASSYEQYF. Here the CDR3 DNA reads TGTGCCAGCAGTCCCCAGAGCGCGAGCTCCTACGAGCAGTACTTC.